Listed here are 32 T cell receptor beta chains from one sample, sequenced in a study of cytomegalovirus exposure and HLA in healthy donors. Use of 60 Vbeta and 13 Jbeta primers characterized the PCR. Assay used: immunoSEQ multiplex PCR; TCRdb lists only in-frame clones, some missing. The repertoire holds 55,000 to 80,000 clones, with approximately 83% as singletons. The sample comprised PBMCs. The receptor set was obtained from a female donor in good health and CMV-seronegative.

CDR3 region: CASSARQGAVTGELFF. The CDR3 DNA reads TGTGCCAGCAGCGCGCGTCAGGGGGCGGTCACCGGGGAGCTGTTTTTT. This chain joins TRBV7-2 and TRBJ2-2; 8 nucleotides agree with TRBD1. Germline V gene lookup returns CDR1 SGHTA and CDR2 FQGNSA. The CDR3 covers 16 residues. V gave up 5 bases and J gave up 4 bases; unmatched junction bases: 9. Combining the CDR3 with reference TRBV7-2 and TRBJ2-2 gives the whole variable domain GAGVSQSPSNKVTEKGKDVELRCDPISGHTALYWYRQSLGQGLEFLIYFQGNSAPDKSGLPSDRFSAERTGGSVSTLTIQRTQQEDSAVYLCASSARQGAVTGELFFGEGSRLTVL.

The chain combines TRBV4-2 with TRBJ2-3, with TRBD2 matching 13 bases. Germline CDR1 LGHNA, CDR2 YNFKEQ. The CDR3 consists of 18 residues. The trim removed 5 bases at V and 2 bases at J, leaving 10 bases unmatched. CDR3: CASSNGLTSGGFTDTQYF. The CDR3 DNA follows: TGTGCCAGCAGCAACGGCCTGACTAGCGGGGGGTTCACAGATACGCAGTATTTT.

The chain links TRBV2 to TRBJ1-5; possible D gene TRBD1, 6 bases. The CDR3 contains 17 residues. V was shortened by 0 bases and J by 6 bases, with 18 bases between the two germline ends. Looked up from germline, CDR1 is SNHLY and CDR2 is FYNNEI. CDR3 region: CASSEAITGSRAQPQHF. CDR3 sequence (DNA): TGTGCCAGCAGTGAAGCCATTACAGGGTCCCGGGCTCAGCCCCAGCATTTT.

This CDR3 is CASSYSGLSNQPQHF. CDR3 DNA: TGTGCCAGCAGTTACTCGGGACTTAGCAATCAGCCCCAGCATTTT. The V call is TRBV6-5, the J call TRBJ1-5, with D perhaps matching TRBD1 (5 bases). The CDR3 runs to 15 residues. Trimming took off 0 bases at V and 0 bases at J, with 6 bases between the two ends. Per the germline V gene, CDR1 is MNHEY and CDR2 is SVGAGI.

CDR3 DNA sequence: TGTGCCAGCAGCAGGGACACCGGACGCCTCCACTTT. Residues: CASSRDTGRLHF. The J gene is TRBJ1-6, the V gene TRBV2; D is perhaps TRBD1 (6 bases). Trimming took 6 bases from V and 15 from J, leaving 15 bases between them. This CDR3 has 12 amino acids. Per germline, CDR1 SNHLY and CDR2 FYNNEI. Full variable domain (rest looked up from reference TRBV2 and TRBJ1-6): EPEVTQTPSHQVTQMGQEVILRCVPISNHLYFYWYRQILGQKVEFLVSFYNNEISEKSEIFDDQFSVERPDGSNFTLKIRSTKLEDSAMYFCASSRDTGRLHFGNGTRLTVT.

The chain joins TRBV29-1 to TRBJ2-2; D is perhaps TRBD2 (6 bases). The V and J ends lost 4 bases and 6 bases respectively, with 9 bases between them. The CDR3 length is 12 residues. The germline V gene has CDR1 SQVTM and CDR2 ANQGSEA. CDR3 nucleotides: TGCAGCGTTGGGTGGGAGGCCGGGGAGCTGTTTTTT. Residues: CSVGWEAGELFF.

The chain joins TRBV19 to TRBJ1-5, with 8 bases matching TRBD1. V trimming: 5 bases; J trimming: 2 bases; junction bases outside the gene matches: 5. CDR3 length equals 15 residues. Germline assignment: CDR1 LNHDA and CDR2 SQIVND (reference sequence). CDR3 sequence: CASSRTGLRNQPQHF. CDR3 bases: TGTGCCAGTAGTCGGACAGGGCTGCGCAATCAGCCCCAGCATTTT.

This clone occurred once. This CDR3 fails to terminate in the conserved phenylalanine or tryptophan, so it likely reflects a read error. It is unclear where the CDR3 begins or ends on the DNA, so no DNA is shown, and the CDR3 is as TCRdb lists it. Here the CDR3 reads CASSEARDRKT. This chain uses TRBV6-1 with TRBJ2-7; TRBD1, the table's D call, was not compared with the DNA. CDR1 is MNHNS, CDR2 SASEGT, per germline. Both ends counted, the CDR3 spans 11 residues.

The V call is TRBV28, the J call TRBJ2-2, with 9 bases aligning to TRBD1. This CDR3 spans 14 amino acids. CDR1 and CDR2 from the germline V gene are MDHEN and SYDVKM. V dropped 5 bases and J dropped 6; count of bases not matched to a gene: 4. The DNA for the CDR3 is TGTGCCAGCAGTACGGGACAGGGATCCGGGGAGCTGTTTTTT. Translating gives CASSTGQGSGELFF. Looking up the rest from reference TRBV28 and TRBJ2-2 gives the full variable domain: DVKVTQSSRYLVKRTGEKVFLECVQDMDHENMFWYRQDPGLGLRLIYFSYDVKMKEKGDIPEGYSVSREKKERFSLILESASTNQTSMYLCASSTGQGSGELFFGEGSRLTVL.

The chain has TRBV9 and TRBJ2-1, with 9 bases identical to TRBD2. The trim removed 0 bases at V and 7 bases at J, leaving 2 bases unmatched. Germline-derived CDR1 and CDR2 are SGDLS and YYNGEE. The CDR3 totals 14 residues. In DNA form, the CDR3 reads TGTGCCAGCAGCGTAGGGACTAGCGTAAATGAGCAGTTCTTC. Its translation: CASSVGTSVNEQFF.

This CDR3 reads CASRPGLAKNIQYF. DNA for the CDR3: TGTGCCAGCAGACCGGGACTAGCCAAAAACATTCAGTACTTC. The chain is built from TRBV28 and TRBJ2-4, with D perhaps TRBD2 (6 bases). The germline CDR1 and CDR2 sequences are MDHEN and SYDVKM. The V end was cut by 6 bases, the J end by 0 bases, with 9 bases between. This CDR3 is 14 amino acids long. Drawing the rest from reference TRBV28 and TRBJ2-4, the complete variable domain is DVKVTQSSRYLVKRTGEKVFLECVQDMDHENMFWYRQDPGLGLRLIYFSYDVKMKEKGDIPEGYSVSREKKERFSLILESASTNQTSMYLCASRPGLAKNIQYFGAGTRLSVL.

The rearrangement uses TRBV29-1 and TRBJ2-5; TRBD2 is a possible D gene (5 bases). Germline values: CDR1 SQVTM, CDR2 ANQGSEA. CDR3 size: 11 residues. V was clipped by 7 bases and J by 7 bases, with 13 bases between them. CDR3 protein: CSAEGSWTQYF. CDR3 coding DNA: TGCAGCGCCGAGGGTTCTTGGACCCAGTACTTC.

The chain uses TRBV4-3 and TRBJ1-1, with 9 bases identical to TRBD1. J lost 4 bases, V lost 3 bases, and 6 bases had no gene match. The CDR3 totals 15 residues. Per germline, CDR1 LGHNA and CDR2 YSLEER. This CDR3 is CASSQGTGMTTEAFF. The CDR3 nucleotides read TGCGCCAGCAGCCAGGGGACAGGGATGACCACTGAAGCTTTCTTT.

This clone was observed once. The V gene is TRBV9, the J gene TRBJ1-1; TRBD1 might be the D (6 bases). The CDR3 spans 14 residues. Between the trimmed V and J ends, which lost 2 bases and 0 bases, there was a span of 8 bases. Germline V gene sequence: CDR1 SGDLS, CDR2 YYNGEE. This chain's CDR3 is CASSVRQVNTEAFF. The CDR3 region has the DNA TGTGCCAGCAGCGTTCGACAGGTGAACACTGAAGCTTTCTTT. The full variable domain, in which reference TRBV9 and TRBJ1-1 provide the parts outside the CDR3, is DSGVTQTPKHLITATGQRVTLRCSPRSGDLSVYWYQQSLDQGLQFLIQYYNGEERAKGNILERFSAQQFPDLHSELNLSSLELGDSALYFCASSVRQVNTEAFFGQGTRLTVV.

The J gene is TRBJ2-7, the V gene TRBV27; the match to TRBD2 covers 9 bases. This CDR3 is 17 amino acids long. In germline, CDR1 is MNHEY, CDR2 SMNVEV (reference sequence). J lost 0 bases, V lost 1 base, and 7 bases had no gene match. CDR3 region: CASSLWGSGSVSYEQYF. CDR3 DNA sequence: TGTGCCAGCAGTTTATGGGGTAGCGGGAGCGTCTCCTACGAGCAGTACTTC.

The CDR3 coding sequence is TGTGCCAGCAGTGAGACAGGGACCTATGGCTACACCTTC. Its protein is CASSETGTYGYTF. The gene calls are TRBV6-5 and TRBJ1-2; TRBD1 matches 7 bases. CDR3 length equals 13 residues. Germline trimming cut 5 bases from V and 4 bases from J; bases unmatched to any gene: 4. Germline V lookup: CDR1 MNHEY, CDR2 SVGAGI.

For the CDR3, the DNA is TGTGCCAGCAGCAGCGACAGGGCCTACGAGCAGTACTTC. Translating it yields CASSSDRAYEQYF. The chain couples TRBV27 to TRBJ2-7; 7 nucleotides line up with TRBD1. The CDR3 spans 13 residues. After removal of 6 bases from V and 2 bases from J, the junction contained 4 bases not matched to a gene. Germline CDR1 is MNHEY and CDR2 is SMNVEV (reference sequence).

This sequence joins TRBV5-1 and TRBJ2-2; D not resolved. The germline V gene has CDR1 SGHRS and CDR2 YFSETQ. V shed 0 bases and J shed 2 bases, with 11 bases lying between them. The CDR3 length is 16 residues. The CDR3 DNA sequence: TGCGCCAGCAGCTTGGATCCCCAGGATAACACCGGGGAGCTGTTTTTT. Its protein product is CASSLDPQDNTGELFF.

This sequence joins TRBV30 and TRBJ1-2; D is unresolved. The CDR3 loop spans 12 amino acids. V was shortened by 6 bases and J by 8 bases, with 16 bases between the two germline ends. The germline gives CDR1 GTSNPN, CDR2 SVGIG (reference sequence). CDR3: CACLSKEPGYTF. The CDR3 coding sequence is TGTGCCTGCCTAAGCAAGGAGCCCGGCTACACCTTC.

The rearrangement uses TRBV5-1 and TRBJ2-5; D ambiguous. Germline-derived CDR1 and CDR2 are SGHRS and YFSETQ. V lost 2 bases and J lost 1, with 12 bases in between. The CDR3 loop spans 15 amino acids. This chain's CDR3 is CASSFSNRIQETQYF. For the CDR3, the DNA is TGCGCCAGCAGCTTTTCGAACAGAATCCAAGAGACCCAGTACTTC.

The sample holds a few counts of this clone. The chain links TRBV27 to TRBJ2-3; D may be TRBD1 (6 bases). Germline V gene lookup returns CDR1 MNHEY and CDR2 SMNVEV (reference sequence). This CDR3 region has 16 residues. The V end lost 0 bases, the J end lost 2 bases, and 12 bases lay between the germline ends. The CDR3 is CASSLSGDKSTDTQYF. In nucleotides, the CDR3 is TGTGCCAGCAGTTTATCCGGGGACAAGTCCACAGATACGCAGTATTTT.

The chain recombines TRBV5-3 with TRBJ1-2; tentatively, D is TRBD1 (6 bases). TRBV5-3 falls under the ORF class, with uncertain function. Trimming removed 4 bases at V and 4 bases at J, with 14 bases between. The CDR3 is 14 residues long. The CDR3 nucleotides are TGTGCCAGAAGCCCACCAGGGGCCCGCTATGGCTACACCTTC. Protein product: CARSPPGARYGYTF.

This chain links TRBV5-1 with TRBJ2-3; no clear D. V was clipped by 2 bases and J by 4 bases, with 11 bases between them. The V gene's germline CDR1 is SGHRS and CDR2 YFSETQ. This CDR3 spans 14 amino acids. This chain's CDR3 is CASSFGFESDTQYF. CDR3 nucleotides: TGCGCCAGCAGCTTCGGGTTCGAATCAGATACGCAGTATTTT.

J is TRBJ1-5 and V is TRBV5-1; possible D gene TRBD1, 6 bases. CDR3 length equals 15 residues. Germline V gene sequence: CDR1 SGHRS, CDR2 YFSETQ. V shed 4 bases and J shed 1 base, with 12 bases lying between them. The CDR3 nucleotides read TGCGCCAGCAGCCCTACTGGACAGAGCAATCAGCCCCAGCATTTT. This encodes CASSPTGQSNQPQHF. Looking up the rest from reference TRBV5-1 and TRBJ1-5 gives the full variable domain: KAGVTQTPRYLIKTRGQQVTLSCSPISGHRSVSWYQQTPGQGLQFLFEYFSETQRNKGNFPGRFSGRQFSNSRSEMNVSTLELGDSALYLCASSPTGQSNQPQHFGDGTRLSIL.

The chain employs TRBV5-6 and TRBJ2-3; 11 bases are shared with TRBD2. This CDR3 spans 17 amino acids. V dropped 5 bases and J dropped 3; count of bases not matched to a gene: 11. In germline, CDR1 is SGHDT, CDR2 YYEEEE. This CDR3 is CASSFELAGASTDTQYF. CDR3 in DNA: TGTGCCAGCAGTTTTGAACTAGCGGGGGCCTCTACAGATACGCAGTATTTT.

Here the CDR3 reads CASGSTSGVSYNEQFF. CDR3 bases: TGTGCTAGTGGTTCCACTAGCGGGGTATCCTACAATGAGCAGTTCTTC. The chain couples TRBV12-5 to TRBJ2-1; 10 positions match TRBD2. The CDR3 has 16 amino acids. The junction had 4 bases not matched to a gene; V was cut back by 4 bases and J by 1 base. Germline V gives CDR1 LGHNT, CDR2 FRNRAP.

This clone has only a few counts. The V call is TRBV18, the J call TRBJ2-5; TRBD1 matches 8 bases. CDR3 length: 16 residues. CDR1 KGHSH and CDR2 LQKENI come from the germline V gene. Losses at the gene ends were 3 bases for V and 5 bases for J; bases not matched to a gene: 11. CDR3 region: CASSPAGQGYGETQYF. CDR3 DNA sequence: TGTGCCAGCTCACCGGCTGGACAGGGATACGGGGAGACCCAGTACTTC. Supplemented by reference TRBV18 and TRBJ2-5, the full variable domain reads NAGVMQNPRHLVRRRGQEARLRCSPMKGHSHVYWYRQLPEEGLKFMVYLQKENIIDESGMPKERFSAEFPKEGPSILRIQQVVRGDSAAYFCASSPAGQGYGETQYFGPGTRLLVL.

This sequence joins TRBV5-1 and TRBJ1-1; 7 bases line up with TRBD1. The germline gives CDR1 SGHRS, CDR2 YFSETQ. CDR3 length equals 15 residues. With V trimmed by 4 bases and J by 0 bases, 6 bases remained unmatched. CDR3 sequence reads: CASSPATGMNTEAFF. The CDR3, as DNA: TGCGCCAGCAGCCCCGCGACAGGGATGAACACTGAAGCTTTCTTT.

The chain uses TRBV7-9 and TRBJ2-5; D possibly corresponds to TRBD1 (5 bases). Germline loops: CDR1 SEHNR, CDR2 FQNEAQ (reference sequence). This CDR3 has 15 residues. V gave up 1 base and J gave up 3 bases, with 12 bases separating them. The CDR3 loop reads CASSLVTWGEETQYF. The CDR3 DNA follows: TGTGCCAGCAGCTTAGTGACCTGGGGCGAAGAGACCCAGTACTTC.

This clone appeared a few times. V and J are TRBV6-6 and TRBJ2-5, with 8 positions matching TRBD2. V shed 2 bases and J 2 bases; nucleotides not matched to a gene: 7. There are 16 residues in the CDR3. Germline V lookup: CDR1 MNHNY, CDR2 SVGAGI (reference sequence). CDR3: CASSYPELAGQETQYF. DNA for the CDR3: TGTGCCAGCAGTTACCCCGAGTTAGCGGGGCAAGAGACCCAGTACTTC.

This clone was recorded once. The chain has TRBV11-1 and TRBJ2-2; TRBD1 agrees at 7 bases. J lost 1 base, V lost 1 base, and 0 bases had no gene match. The CDR3 contains 15 residues. Germline values: CDR1 SGHAT, CDR2 FQDESV (reference sequence). The CDR3 sequence is CASSLGTGNTGELFF. The CDR3 coding sequence is TGTGCCAGCAGCTTAGGGACAGGGAACACCGGGGAGCTGTTTTTT.

The gene calls are TRBV6-1 and TRBJ1-4, with 10 bases identical to TRBD1. CDR1 and CDR2 from the germline V gene are MNHNS and SASEGT. Germline trimming cut 2 bases from V and 5 bases from J; bases unmatched to any gene: 2. There are 15 residues in the CDR3. The CDR3: CASSELTGGNEKLFF. CDR3 nucleotide sequence: TGTGCCAGCAGTGAACTGACAGGGGGCAATGAAAAACTGTTTTTT.